A single sample gave rise to the 2 T cell receptor beta chains below, sequenced in a study of T cell responses to AZD1222 COVID-19 vaccine. The data were produced by immunoSEQ multiplex PCR, yet TCRdb's version contains in-frame clones alone and is incomplete. The table has approximately 180,000 clones, 85% to 90% seen once; the top ten hold roughly 27%. The sample in question was peripheral blood, obtained 28 days after the second AZD1222 dose. The receptors derive from an adult who received the AZD1222 COVID-19 vaccine.

The chain combines TRBV23-1 with TRBJ2-7, with TRBD2 matching over 11 bases. TRBV23-1 belongs to the ORF category, with a function that is uncertain. The CDR3 runs to 16 residues. The V gene end was trimmed by 6 bases and the J gene end by 2 bases; junction bases not matched to a gene: 9. The CDR3 region has the DNA TGCGCCAGCAGGATCGGGACTAGCGGAGTCCCCTACGAGCAGTACTTC. This gives the protein CASRIGTSGVPYEQYF.

This chain links TRBV9 with TRBJ1-3; a possible D gene is TRBD1 (5 bases). Germline V gene data show CDR1 as SGDLS and CDR2 as YYNGEE. The CDR3 has 13 amino acids. Trimming removed 6 bases at V and 2 bases at J, with 9 bases between. In DNA, the CDR3 is TGTGCCAGCAATCAAGGGGCTGGAAACACCATATATTTT. Amino acids: CASNQGAGNTIYF.